Listed below are T cell receptor beta chains from one sample, sequenced in a study of vaccination and CD4 T cells after COVID-19. TCRdb fed the PCR reads into MiXCR, producing one record per CDR3 protein. The sample has around 15,000 distinct CDR3 sequences, 65% to 75% seen once. Their specific antigens are unknown. The sample taken for sequencing was CD4+ T cells from blood, cultured in vitro. The receptors derive from a human donor who had recovered from COVID-19. CDR3s include the opening cysteine and the closing phenylalanine or tryptophan. A D gene is named only where the DNA matches it firmly. Clone size is not always given. Where it is, it says once, few, many or a class for expanded clones.

>TRBJ1-6|-|-|TRBV5-1
CASSLAEINSPLHF
TGCGCCAGCAGCTTGGCCGAGATAAATTCACCCCTCCACTTT
>TRBJ2-2|-|-|TRBV27
CASSLSVQGTGELFF
TGTGCCAGCAGTTTATCGGTGCAGGGGACCGGGGAGCTGTTTTTT
>TRBJ1-5|-|-|TRBV7-9
CASSPRANQPQHF
TGTGCCAGCAGCCCCAGGGCGAATCAGCCCCAGCATTTT
>TRBJ2-7|TRBD2|-|TRBV3-1
CASSQGAGSYEQYF
TGTGCCAGCAGCCAAGGAGCGGGGTCCTACGAGCAGTACTTC
>TRBJ2-2|-|-|TRBV7-6
CASSPYLGDGELFF
TGTGCCAGCAGCCCCTACCTGGGGGACGGGGAGCTGTTTTTT
>TRBJ2-2|-|-|TRBV20-1
CSANPSRGNTGELFF
TGCAGTGCCAACCCCAGTCGCGGAAACACCGGGGAGCTGTTTTTT
>TRBJ1-1|TRBD1|-|TRBV7-3
CASSSQGANTEAFF
TGTGCCAGCAGCTCACAGGGGGCGAACACTGAAGCTTTCTTT
>TRBJ1-2|-|-|TRBV6-5
CASSYSGGGYGYTF
TGTGCCAGCAGTTACTCGGGCGGAGGCTATGGCTACACCTTC
>TRBJ2-7|-|-|TRBV20-1
CSARDFARSGEQYF
TGCAGTGCTAGAGATTTCGCCAGGTCAGGCGAGCAGTACTTC
>TRBJ2-3|TRBD2|-|TRBV7-2
CASSVGLAGVGDTQYF
TGTGCCAGCAGCGTCGGTCTAGCGGGAGTGGGAGATACGCAGTATTTT
>TRBJ1-2|TRBD1|-|TRBV30
CAWSVIIPGTDQYGYTF
TGTGCCTGGAGCGTCATCATTCCCGGGACAGACCAATATGGCTACACCTTC
>TRBJ1-1|-|-|TRBV15
CATSRQGGMNTEAFF
TGTGCCACCAGCCGGCAGGGAGGCATGAACACTGAAGCTTTCTTT
>TRBJ1-6|-|-|TRBV7-3
CASSEMSNSPLHF
TGTGCCAGCAGTGAAATGTCGAATTCACCCCTCCACTTT
>TRBJ1-1|-|-|TRBV20-1
CSARDRAEAFF
TGCAGTGCTAGAGATCGGGCTGAAGCTTTCTTT
>TRBJ2-3|-|-|TRBV6-1
CASRKQFSTDTQYF
TGTGCCAGCAGAAAACAGTTTAGCACAGATACGCAGTATTTT
>TRBJ2-3|-|-|TRBV20-1
CSARVPGQSTDTQYF
TGCAGTGCTAGAGTACCGGGGCAGAGCACAGATACGCAGTATTTT
>TRBJ1-2|TRBD1|few|TRBV20-1
CSARGREGAMGYGYTF
TGCAGTGCTAGAGGAAGGGAGGGGGCGATGGGCTATGGCTACACCTTC
>TRBJ2-2|-|-|TRBV27
CASSLSAWGFNTGELFF
TGTGCCAGCAGTTTATCCGCCTGGGGGTTTAACACCGGGGAGCTGTTTTTT
>TRBJ1-2|-|-|TRBV4-3
CASSQEGLRRSGYTF
TGCGCCAGCAGCCAAGAGGGGTTACGAAGGAGTGGCTACACCTTC